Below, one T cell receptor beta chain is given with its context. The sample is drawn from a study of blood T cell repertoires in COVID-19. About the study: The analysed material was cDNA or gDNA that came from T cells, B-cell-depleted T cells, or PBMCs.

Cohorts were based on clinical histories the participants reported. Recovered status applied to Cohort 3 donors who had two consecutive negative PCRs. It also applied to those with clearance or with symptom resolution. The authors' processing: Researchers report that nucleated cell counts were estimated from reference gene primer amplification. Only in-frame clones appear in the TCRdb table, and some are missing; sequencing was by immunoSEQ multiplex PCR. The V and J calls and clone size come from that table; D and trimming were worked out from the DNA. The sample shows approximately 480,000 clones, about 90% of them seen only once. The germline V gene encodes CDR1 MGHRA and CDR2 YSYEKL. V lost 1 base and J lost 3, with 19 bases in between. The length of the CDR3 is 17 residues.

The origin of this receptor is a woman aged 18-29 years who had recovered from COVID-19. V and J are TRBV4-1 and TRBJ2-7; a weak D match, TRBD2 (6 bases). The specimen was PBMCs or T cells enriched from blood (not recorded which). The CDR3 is CASSQGSGDWRNYEQYF. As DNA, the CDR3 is TGCGCCAGCAGCCAAGGATCGGGGGACTGGAGGAACTACGAGCAGTACTTC.